The clone carrying this T cell receptor beta chain has a single count. The antigen remains undetermined. This record belongs to a study of Ad26.COV2.S vaccination and SARS-CoV-2 variants. Whole-study results and caveats: Spike-specific TCR breadth was greater after Ad26.COV2.S than placebo.

Generated by immunoSEQ multiplex PCR, the TCRdb table keeps only in-frame clones and is missing some. The sample lists some 410,000 clones, 80% to 95% occurring once. The sample's treatment: 15 to 20 received Ad26.COV2.S at low or high dose, single or two shots; roughly five received placebo; per-sample allocation not given. Following the first vaccine or placebo injection, samples were taken on day 63. This CDR3 has 14 amino acids. The germline gives CDR1 MGHRA, CDR2 YSYEKL. Trimming took off 1 base at V and 4 bases at J, with 10 bases between the two ends. This chain uses TRBV4-1 with TRBJ1-1, with D hard to call. Material: peripheral blood, obtained in a trial of Ad26.COV2.S vaccine versus placebo. This clonotype originated in a person aged 18-65 years who received the Ad26.COV2.S COVID-19 vaccine or a placebo. Written as DNA, the CDR3 is TGCGCCAGCAGCCAAGGTCCCCAAAGCACTGAAGCTTTCTTT. It specifies CASSQGPQSTEAFF.